This T cell receptor (beta chain) comes out of a study of blood T cell repertoires in COVID-19 (dated by TCRdb to about 2020). About the study as a whole: Samples covering the acute and convalescent phases of COVID-19 were provided by collaborators in the United States, Italy and Spain. The material from the prospective study consisted of cDNA or gDNA derived from T cells, B-cell-depleted T cells, or PBMCs. Subjects who had been exposed to COVID-19, were actively infected with it, or had recovered from it provided the deeply sampled blood TCRbeta repertoires that made up the dataset. The repertoires were made available in a free public database intended to serve as a resource for research on the immune response to SARS-CoV-2. The samples were drawn from the first 160 participants of the ongoing ImmuneRACE study and from 1,254 subjects provided by 6 global collaborators. Nearly every sample came with metadata listing a de-identified subject ID, COVID-19 status, age in years and sex. Where available, HLA class I and class II types were obtained from metadata supplied by the sample provider rather than from assay-based typing. Beyond this particular receptor, the publication reports: The quantity of clinical and demographic metadata differed by source and by participant and was supplied without curation.

Counted from cysteine to phenylalanine, this CDR3 has 10 amino acids. Left in the record is the CDR3 DNA by itself, 30 bases read in frame from the first base. From a lookup of the germline V gene (reference sequence), CDR1 and CDR2 are LNHDA and SQIVND. V drops 7 bases and J drops 10 bases, leaving 10 bases in between. Comments on this clone: Its antigen target is currently unknown. No base-level quality is on record; no much larger clone is a single base apart.

Enrolling through a virtual design, the prospective study's participants ranged in age from roughly 18 to 95 years and lived across roughly 23 United States geographic areas. Cohort assignment in the prospective study relied on participant-reported clinical history from a screening survey and a study questionnaire. ImmuneRACE Cohort 3 recovered participants were defined by two consecutive negative NP/OP PCR tests, healthcare professional clearance, or symptom resolution. In the prospective study, mobile phlebotomists collected whole blood, serum and a nasopharyngeal or oropharyngeal swab from each participant. Over an approximately 2-month period, participants in the prospective study had the option of providing additional blood draws and questionnaires. Before DNA extraction, prospective study blood samples were shipped either frozen or at room temperature. TCRbeta CDR3 regions were amplified from genomic DNA using the immunoSEQ Assay, a bias-controlled multiplex PCR. The authors' analysis ran thus. The number of nucleated cells in each sample was estimated from the amplification of reference gene primers within the assay. Sequence reads were collapsed and filtered to measure the absolute abundance of every unique TCRbeta CDR3 rearrangement. For each sample, productive Simpson clonality was calculated by taking the square root of Simpson's diversity index across productive rearrangements. Sourced from immuneACCESS, this table was stored by TCRdb with only in-frame sequences that have V and J called. A share of the clones is absent; for the studies checked, an unresolved V gene accounts for under half, and the remainder has no known explanation. The V and J calls and clone size were taken over from that table, and D and trimming were inferred from the DNA. A total of approximately 200,000 clones appear in this sample, less than 85% of them only once. Approximately 18% of the sample comes from the top ten.

The sequence derives from a man aged 35-49 years who had recovered from COVID-19. The source material was PBMCs or T cells enriched from blood (not recorded which). This sequence uses TRBV19 and TRBJ1-1, with the D gene too uncertain to name. CDR3 reads: CASTAGRAFF. The sequence in DNA is TGTGCCAGTACCGCGGGGAGAGCTTTCTTT.